These 32 T cell receptor beta chains were all obtained from the same sample, sequenced in a study of T-cell reconstitution after alpha-beta-depleted transplantation in children. This sample's TCRbeta library carried unique molecular identifier barcodes. TCRdb recomputed calls from the PCR reads with MiXCR, one row per CDR3 protein. The profile shows hundreds of thousands of distinct CDR3 sequences, around 15% of them singletons. The sample consisted of PBMCs, mostly from graft donor cells, taken 360 days after TCRalphabeta/CD19-depleted stem cell transplant. The source of these receptors is a male patient under 10 years old who had a stem cell transplant for acute lymphoblastic leukemia, so the T cells may come from the graft donor.

This chain uses TRBV29-1 with TRBJ2-5; no reliable D call. This CDR3 region has 12 residues. Per germline, CDR1 SQVTM and CDR2 ANQGSEA. Trimming left V 6 bases short and J 5 bases short, with 13 bases between. As DNA, the CDR3 is TGCAGCGTGGACGGACCGCGTGAGACCCAGTACTTC. It is translated as CSVDGPRETQYF.

The rearrangement joins TRBV5-1 to TRBJ2-1; the D gene is possibly TRBD2 (5 bases). Germline lookup yields CDR1 SGHRS and CDR2 YFSETQ. Trimming removed 3 bases from V and 0 bases from J, with 19 bases in between. This CDR3 spans 18 amino acids. The chain's CDR3 is CASSSGNSAPSSYNEQFF. The DNA for the CDR3 is TGCGCCAGCAGCTCGGGGAATTCGGCCCCTAGCTCCTACAATGAGCAGTTCTTC.

The rearrangement uses TRBV5-5 and TRBJ2-2, with a tentative D call TRBD2 (5 bases). The germline gives CDR1 SGHKS, CDR2 YYEKEE (reference sequence). The V and J ends lost 0 bases and 3 bases respectively, with 9 bases between them. The CDR3 is made up of 15 amino acids. DNA for the CDR3: TGTGCCAGCAGCTTGGGGACTTCGTACACCGGGGAGCTGTTTTTT. It codes for CASSLGTSYTGELFF.

V gene TRBV6-6 combines with J gene TRBJ2-7; D is tentatively TRBD1 or TRBD2 (5 bases each). The CDR3 totals 12 residues. The ends were cut back, 10 bases at V and 0 bases at J, with 10 bases in the middle. Germline V CDR1 and CDR2: MNHNY, SVGAGI (reference sequence). CDR3 sequence reads: CATGPHSYEQYF. As DNA, the CDR3 is TGTGCCACGGGGCCTCACTCCTACGAGCAGTACTTC.

The chain joins TRBV4-3 to TRBJ2-3; 8 positions agree with TRBD2. The V gene end was trimmed by 1 base and the J gene end by 2 bases; junction bases not matched to a gene: 8. The CDR3 is 17 amino acids. Germline values: CDR1 LGHNA, CDR2 YSLEER. CDR3 amino acids: CASSQAPLSGNTDTQYF. Here the CDR3 DNA reads TGCGCCAGCAGCCAAGCGCCCCTTAGCGGGAACACAGATACGCAGTATTTT.

CDR3 sequence: CSASRDRGYTEAFF. The CDR3 region has the DNA TGCAGTGCTAGCAGGGACAGGGGGTACACTGAAGCTTTCTTT. The V and J genes are TRBV20-1 and TRBJ1-1; 11 positions match TRBD1. This CDR3 has 14 residues. Germline CDR1 and CDR2: DFQATT and SNEGSKA (reference sequence). V lost 3 bases and J lost 3; bases outside the gene matches: 3.

The chain carries TRBV20-1 and TRBJ2-5; D remains ambiguous. The ends were cut back, 5 bases at V and 1 base at J, with 8 bases in the middle. The length of the CDR3 is 12 residues. Per the germline V gene, CDR1 is DFQATT and CDR2 is SNEGSKA (reference sequence). The CDR3 region has the DNA TGCAGTGCTGGGTGGGGCCAAGAGACCCAGTACTTC. Translating it yields CSAGWGQETQYF.

This clonotype has only a few counts. This chain connects TRBV10-3 to TRBJ2-2; D is possibly TRBD2 (5 bases). This CDR3 contains 15 residues. With 6 bases removed from V and 1 base from J, the gap between germline ends came to 12 bases. Germline V lookup: CDR1 ENHRY, CDR2 SYGVKD. This chain's CDR3 is CAISPDLMNTGELFF. DNA of the CDR3: TGTGCCATCAGCCCGGACTTGATGAACACCGGGGAGCTGTTTTTT.

The chain combines TRBV20-1 with TRBJ2-5; 7 bases are a match to TRBD2. Germline V gene lookup returns CDR1 DFQATT and CDR2 SNEGSKA (reference sequence). V lost 4 bases, J lost 3 bases, and 11 bases stayed unmatched. The CDR3 sequence is 15 residues long. CDR3 DNA: TGCAGTGCTACCTCTGGACTAGGGACGAAAGAGACCCAGTACTTC. Translation gives CSATSGLGTKETQYF.

The chain combines TRBV5-6 with TRBJ2-1; TRBD1 aligns across 9 bases. The CDR3 is made up of 15 amino acids. The V and J ends lost 4 bases and 3 bases, in that order; junction bases with no gene match: 5. Germline V gene lookup returns CDR1 SGHDT and CDR2 YYEEEE. This CDR3 is CASSRDRALYNEQFF. In DNA form, the CDR3 reads TGTGCCAGCAGCCGGGACAGGGCTCTCTACAATGAGCAGTTCTTC.

The CDR3 here is CAISESGRQPQHF. Here the CDR3 DNA reads TGTGCCATCAGTGAAAGCGGTCGTCAGCCCCAGCATTTT. The chain combines TRBV10-3 with TRBJ1-5; D is unresolved. The V gene lost 3 bases and the J gene lost 6 bases, with 9 bases spanning the gap. The CDR3 is 13 residues long. Germline loops: CDR1 ENHRY, CDR2 SYGVKD.

The rearrangement links TRBV20-1 to TRBJ2-2; no reliable D call. V was trimmed by 0 bases and J by 1 base, leaving 6 bases between them. The CDR3 loop spans 14 amino acids. The germline gives CDR1 DFQATT, CDR2 SNEGSKA (reference sequence). The CDR3, as DNA: TGCAGTGCTAGAGACTTCCGGAACACCGGGGAGCTGTTTTTT. Amino acids: CSARDFRNTGELFF.

This sequence joins TRBV20-1 and TRBJ2-7; a possible D gene is TRBD2 (5 bases). Per the germline V gene, CDR1 is DFQATT and CDR2 is SNEGSKA (reference sequence). The V gene lost 6 bases and the J gene lost 2 bases, with 14 bases spanning the gap. This CDR3 has 13 residues. DNA of the CDR3: TGCAGTGCCCAGAGCGGAGCGCCCTACGAGCAGTACTTC. Amino acid sequence: CSAQSGAPYEQYF.

This clonotype was found a few times. The J gene is TRBJ2-7, the V gene TRBV4-1; D uncertain. This CDR3 is 14 amino acids long. V shed 1 base and J shed 1 base, with 8 bases lying between them. The germline V gene encodes CDR1 MGHRA and CDR2 YSYEKL. The CDR3: CASSQARRSYEQYF. In DNA form, the CDR3 reads TGCGCCAGCAGCCAAGCTAGAAGATCCTACGAGCAGTACTTC.

In this sample, this clonotype turned up once. At one boundary the junction diverges from the germline segment, which might be a read error. The chain recombines TRBV2 with TRBJ2-6; D might be TRBD2 (6 bases). The CDR3 runs 18 residues. CDR1 is SNHLY, CDR2 FYNNEI, per germline. CDR3 sequence (DNA): TGTGCCAGCAGTGAGGAGGGGCAGGGATACTCTGGGGCCAATGTCCTGACTTTC. It yields the protein CASSEEGQGYSGANVLTF.

V is TRBV4-2 and J is TRBJ2-1; TRBD1 or TRBD2 may be the D gene (5 bases each). Germline V CDR1 and CDR2: LGHNA, YNFKEQ. CDR3 size: 16 residues. The V gene lost 0 bases and the J gene lost 5 bases, with 14 bases spanning the gap. DNA for the CDR3: TGTGCCAGCAGCCAAGATCTGGGGACGCGGGACAATGAGCAGTTCTTC. Its protein is CASSQDLGTRDNEQFF.

V usage is TRBV10-2 and J usage is TRBJ2-7; D is perhaps TRBD2 (6 bases). In germline, CDR1 is WSHSY, CDR2 SAAADI. Trimming left V 4 bases short and J 4 bases short, with 11 bases between. The CDR3 is made up of 13 amino acids. CDR3 nucleotides: TGCGCCAGCAGTGTACCGGAGGGTTACGAGCAGTACTTC. As protein: CASSVPEGYEQYF.

This clonotype has more than one count but fewer than ten. The chain carries TRBV20-1 and TRBJ2-7, with D possibly being TRBD2 (6 bases). Looked up from germline, CDR1 is DFQATT and CDR2 is SNEGSKA (reference sequence). This CDR3 comprises 13 residues. Trimming removed 3 bases from V and 0 bases from J, with 9 bases in between. CDR3 coding DNA: TGCAGTGCTAGTCGGGGACTCTCCTACGAGCAGTACTTC. Encoded protein: CSASRGLSYEQYF.

This clonotype has ten or more counts. The chain carries TRBV7-2 and TRBJ1-2; tentatively, D is TRBD1 (5 bases). V was trimmed by 1 base and J by 4 bases, leaving 16 bases between them. The CDR3 has 16 amino acids. CDR1 and CDR2 from the germline V gene are SGHTA and FQGNSA. The CDR3, as DNA: TGTGCCAGCAGCTTAGGGCCGGGGGGAGGTGTCTATGGCTACACCTTC. This gives the protein CASSLGPGGGVYGYTF.

J is TRBJ2-2 and V is TRBV14; D remains ambiguous. Between the trimmed V and J ends, which lost 2 bases and 4 bases, there was a span of 8 bases. This CDR3 is 14 amino acids long. CDR1 is SGHDN and CDR2 is FVKESK in the germline V gene. CDR3 nucleotides: TGTGCCAGCAGCCAAATAGCATCCACCGGGGAGCTGTTTTTT. It is translated as CASSQIASTGELFF.

There are a few counts of this clonotype. The J gene is TRBJ2-7, the V gene TRBV20-1, with 9 nucleotides matching TRBD2. This CDR3 spans 15 amino acids. Trimming at V came to 1 base and at J to 2 bases, leaving 6 bases not matched to a gene. The germline gives CDR1 DFQATT, CDR2 SNEGSKA (reference sequence). The CDR3 DNA sequence: TGCAGTGCTAGAGTAAATGCGGGAGGGCCCTACGAGCAGTACTTC. It codes for CSARVNAGGPYEQYF.

The J gene is TRBJ2-2, the V gene TRBV5-1; 8 nucleotides agree with TRBD1. The V gene end was trimmed by 4 bases and the J gene end by 4 bases; junction bases not matched to a gene: 12. Germline V gives CDR1 SGHRS, CDR2 YFSETQ. The CDR3 covers 17 residues. This CDR3 reads CASSASQGAITTGELFF. CDR3 sequence (DNA): TGCGCCAGCAGCGCCTCCCAGGGGGCTATAACCACCGGGGAGCTGTTTTTT.

This clonotype was detected ten times or more. The chain is built from TRBV14 and TRBJ2-1; the match to TRBD1 covers 8 bases. Per the germline V gene, CDR1 is SGHDN and CDR2 is FVKESK. This CDR3 region has 16 residues. V shed 6 bases, J shed 3 bases, and the junction held 10 bases outside the gene matches. The CDR3 loop reads CASSHNSGTGYNEQFF. CDR3 coding DNA: TGTGCCAGCAGTCACAACTCCGGGACAGGCTACAATGAGCAGTTCTTC.

The table lists this clonotype with a few counts. The chain recombines TRBV5-1 with TRBJ2-1, with TRBD2 matching over 11 bases. V gave up 0 bases and J gave up 1 base; unmatched junction bases: 3. The CDR3 length is 17 residues. Germline V gives CDR1 SGHRS, CDR2 YFSETQ. The CDR3 DNA reads TGCGCCAGCAGCTTGGCACTAGCGGGAGAATCCTACAATGAGCAGTTCTTC. Translating it yields CASSLALAGESYNEQFF.

The J gene is TRBJ1-4, the V gene TRBV12-3 or TRBV12-4, with TRBD1 matching over 7 bases. Trimming removed 6 bases from V and 4 bases from J; junction bases left unmatched: 8. The CDR3 extends over 15 amino acids. The CDR3 DNA reads as TGTGCCAGCAGCGCCTACAGGGGAAGTAATGAAAAACTGTTTTTT. Its protein is CASSAYRGSNEKLFF.

This clonotype showed up just a few times. The rearrangement uses TRBV29-1 and TRBJ2-7; TRBD2 is a possible D gene (6 bases). V lost 6 bases, J lost 4 bases, and 10 bases lay in between. This CDR3 has 11 residues. In germline, CDR1 is SQVTM, CDR2 ANQGSEA. This chain's CDR3 is CSVGGLYEQYF. CDR3 coding DNA: TGCAGCGTCGGGGGACTTTACGAGCAGTACTTC.

The V gene is TRBV12-3 or TRBV12-4, the J gene TRBJ2-4, with 8 bases fitting TRBD1. J gave up 7 bases and V 3 bases, and 5 bases lay outside the gene matches. The CDR3 length is 14 residues. The CDR3 sequence is CASSFYWTGNIQYF. In DNA, the CDR3 is TGTGCCAGCAGTTTCTACTGGACAGGGAACATTCAGTACTTC.

The rearrangement links TRBV11-2 to TRBJ2-1, with D unclear. Germline-derived CDR1 and CDR2 are SGHAT and FQNNGV. The CDR3 loop spans 13 amino acids. Trimming took off 3 bases at V and 7 bases at J, with 10 bases between the two ends. In DNA, the CDR3 is TGTGCCAGCAGCTTCGCTACACGGAATGAGCAGTTCTTC. Protein product: CASSFATRNEQFF.

This chain uses TRBV28 with TRBJ2-3; TRBD2 agrees at 10 bases. The length of the CDR3 is 16 residues. J was trimmed by 2 bases and V by 4 bases; bases with no gene match: 6. In germline, CDR1 is MDHEN, CDR2 SYDVKM. The CDR3 spells CASSSTSGAITDTQYF. The DNA of the CDR3 is TGTGCCAGCAGTTCCACTAGCGGGGCTATCACAGATACGCAGTATTTT. Drawing the rest from reference TRBV28 and TRBJ2-3, the complete variable domain is DVKVTQSSRYLVKRTGEKVFLECVQDMDHENMFWYRQDPGLGLRLIYFSYDVKMKEKGDIPEGYSVSREKKERFSLILESASTNQTSMYLCASSSTSGAITDTQYFGPGTRLTVL.

This clonotype was seen a few times. The gene calls are TRBV29-1 and TRBJ2-2; tentatively, D is TRBD2 (6 bases). The germline V gene encodes CDR1 SQVTM and CDR2 ANQGSEA. Trimming stripped 5 bases from V and 5 bases from J, with 21 bases between. CDR3 length: 16 amino acids. The CDR3 is CSVRGSLGAVTGELFF. CDR3 nucleotide sequence: TGCAGCGTTCGGGGGTCGCTTGGAGCGGTGACCGGGGAGCTGTTTTTT.

The chain couples TRBV18 to TRBJ2-5, with D possibly being TRBD2 (6 bases). There are 15 residues in the CDR3. Germline V CDR1 and CDR2: KGHSH, LQKENI. The germline V and J ends were trimmed by 1 base and 5 bases, with 14 bases remaining between them. CDR3 residues: CASSPLTSTRETQYF. CDR3 DNA sequence: TGTGCCAGCTCACCACTGACTAGTACTAGGGAGACCCAGTACTTC.

The rearrangement links TRBV4-2 to TRBJ2-7, with 8 bases fitting TRBD2. Per germline, CDR1 LGHNA and CDR2 YNFKEQ. CDR3 length: 16 amino acids. V trimming: 0 bases; J trimming: 0 bases; junction bases outside the gene matches: 4. CDR3 residues: CASSQDASGFSYEQYF. The CDR3 DNA is TGTGCCAGCAGCCAAGATGCTAGCGGGTTCTCCTACGAGCAGTACTTC.